The 32 T cell receptor beta chains below all came from one sample that was sequenced in a study of blood T cell repertoires in COVID-19. This table comes from immunoSEQ multiplex PCR, and its TCRdb copy is limited to in-frame clones, with some not included. The sample holds more than 300,000 clones; roughly four fifths are singletons and the top ten take approximately 4.7%. Material for sequencing was PBMCs or T cells enriched from blood (not recorded which). The receptor source for this set is a woman aged 45-65 years who had recovered from COVID-19.

This chain joins TRBV6-5 and TRBJ2-2, with 9 bases fitting TRBD1. CDR3 length: 15 amino acids. Germline CDR1 reads MNHEY; CDR2 reads SVGAGI. J was trimmed by 5 bases and V by 4 bases; bases with no gene match: 5. The CDR3 reads CASSSTTGGTGELFF. DNA for the CDR3: TGTGCCAGCAGTTCAACGACAGGGGGGACCGGGGAGCTGTTTTTT.

This chain uses TRBV27 with TRBJ1-2; TRBD1 matches at 9 bases. V was clipped by 3 bases and J by 4 bases; unmatched bases: 9. Looked up from germline, CDR1 is MNHEY and CDR2 is SMNVEV (reference sequence). This CDR3 has 16 residues. The CDR3 bases are TGTGCCAGCAGTTTTTCCCGGGACAGGGAAACCTATGGCTACACCTTC. As protein: CASSFSRDRETYGYTF.

The chain carries TRBV18 and TRBJ1-6; D perhaps matches TRBD1 (6 bases). The germline V gene has CDR1 KGHSH and CDR2 LQKENI. V was clipped by 3 bases and J by 0 bases, with 9 bases between them. The CDR3 is 16 residues long. CDR3 protein: CASSPTGLSYNSPLHF. DNA for the CDR3: TGTGCCAGCTCACCCACAGGGCTCTCCTATAATTCACCCCTCCACTTT.

This clone was observed a few times. The chain is built from TRBV6-6 and TRBJ2-3; TRBD2 agrees at 9 bases. The CDR3 consists of 14 residues. V shed 8 bases, J shed 4 bases, and the junction held 7 bases outside the gene matches. Per germline, CDR1 MNHNY and CDR2 SVGAGI (reference sequence). CDR3 residues: CASRRTSDSDTQYF. CDR3 coding DNA: TGTGCCAGCCGCAGGACTAGCGATTCAGATACGCAGTATTTT.

The chain combines TRBV6-2 or TRBV6-3 with TRBJ1-1; D is unclear. The germline V and J ends were trimmed by 0 bases and 7 bases, with 12 bases remaining between them. The length of the CDR3 is 14 residues. Germline CDR1 reads MNHEY; CDR2 reads SVGEGT. DNA of the CDR3: TGTGCCAGCAGTTACTCTGGGTTCAGCGATGAAGCTTTCTTT. Translated: CASSYSGFSDEAFF.

In its sample, this clone was seen a few times. The chain uses TRBV6-2 or TRBV6-3 and TRBJ2-2, with TRBD2 matching over 11 bases. V was pared by 5 bases and J by 0 bases, with 5 bases of the junction left unmatched. CDR1 is MNHEY and CDR2 is SVGEGT in the germline V gene. The CDR3 is 17 amino acids. For the CDR3, the DNA is TGTGCCAGCAGTACCGGGACTAGCGGTGCGAACACCGGGGAGCTGTTTTTT. Translating gives CASSTGTSGANTGELFF.

This chain connects TRBV18 to TRBJ1-2; 7 positions agree with TRBD1. The CDR3 has 14 amino acids. Trimming removed 3 bases from V and 4 bases from J; junction bases left unmatched: 5. The germline CDR1 and CDR2 sequences are KGHSH and LQKENI. Written as DNA, the CDR3 is TGTGCCAGCTCACCTACAGGGGATATCTATGGCTACACCTTC. It encodes CASSPTGDIYGYTF. The full variable domain, completed using reference TRBV18 and TRBJ1-2, is NAGVMQNPRHLVRRRGQEARLRCSPMKGHSHVYWYRQLPEEGLKFMVYLQKENIIDESGMPKERFSAEFPKEGPSILRIQQVVRGDSAAYFCASSPTGDIYGYTFGSGTRLTVV.

This clone was counted once. The chain carries TRBV27 and TRBJ1-1; maybe TRBD1 (6 bases). Between the trimmed V and J ends, which lost 1 base and 2 bases, there was a span of 14 bases. CDR1 is MNHEY, CDR2 SMNVEV, per germline (reference sequence). The CDR3 consists of 16 residues. This chain's CDR3 is CASSLYAPDSNTEAFF. Written as DNA, the CDR3 is TGTGCCAGCAGTTTATATGCCCCGGACAGCAACACTGAAGCTTTCTTT.

This chain connects TRBV7-8 to TRBJ1-1; D call uncertain. The CDR3 covers 13 residues. V dropped 3 bases and J dropped 1 base, with 6 bases sitting between them. Germline V gives CDR1 SGHVS, CDR2 FQNEAQ. The CDR3, as DNA: TGTGCCAGCAGCTTCGGTAGGAACACTGAAGCTTTCTTT. Translated: CASSFGRNTEAFF.

The rearrangement links TRBV5-1 to TRBJ1-2, with D possibly matching TRBD1 (6 bases). The CDR3 loop spans 13 amino acids. Between the trimmed V and J ends, which lost 0 bases and 11 bases, there was a span of 14 bases. Germline V gene data show CDR1 as SGHRS and CDR2 as YFSETQ. This CDR3 is CASSLAGQLTYTF. The DNA for the CDR3 is TGCGCCAGCAGCTTGGCAGGACAGCTGACGTACACCTTC.

This chain joins TRBV19 and TRBJ1-6; no clear D. The CDR3 runs 16 residues. Trimming took off 6 bases at V and 0 bases at J, with 12 bases between the two ends. Germline CDR1 reads LNHDA; CDR2 reads SQIVND (reference sequence). CDR3 sequence: CASSLVESSYNSPLHF. CDR3 nucleotides: TGTGCCAGTAGCCTCGTCGAGAGCTCCTATAATTCACCCCTCCACTTT.

The gene calls are TRBV29-1 and TRBJ1-2; TRBD1 is a possible D gene (6 bases). The CDR3 covers 14 residues. In germline, CDR1 is SQVTM, CDR2 ANQGSEA. Trimming removed 6 bases from V and 0 bases from J, with 14 bases in between. Here the CDR3 reads CSVEDSRANYGYTF. As DNA, the CDR3 is TGCAGCGTGGAGGACAGTCGGGCTAACTATGGCTACACCTTC.

This chain connects TRBV30 to TRBJ1-3, with no clear D. CDR3 length: 14 amino acids. Looked up from germline, CDR1 is GTSNPN and CDR2 is SVGIG (reference sequence). V lost 5 bases, J lost 0 bases, and 11 bases lay in between. The CDR3 region is CAWGRGVSGNTIYF. The CDR3 DNA follows: TGTGCCTGGGGCAGAGGAGTCTCTGGAAACACCATATATTTT.

CDR3 sequence: CASSTISANYGYTF. The CDR3 DNA reads TGTGCCAGCAGTACTATATCCGCTAACTATGGCTACACCTTC. The chain has TRBV2 and TRBJ1-2, with D uncertain. Trimming shortened V by 5 bases and J by 0 bases, and 10 bases separated the two germline ends. The CDR3 is 14 amino acids. Germline V lookup: CDR1 SNHLY, CDR2 FYNNEI.

The count of this clone is one. The chain couples TRBV6-6 to TRBJ2-1; D might be TRBD2 (5 bases). Trimming shortened V by 5 bases and J by 4 bases, and 21 bases separated the two germline ends. The CDR3 consists of 17 residues. CDR1 is MNHNY, CDR2 SVGAGI, per germline (reference sequence). CDR3 nucleotide sequence: TGTGCCAGCAGTCGACTAAGACTACCCCAAGAGTACAATGAGCAGTTCTTC. It encodes CASSRLRLPQEYNEQFF.

The chain employs TRBV19 and TRBJ2-3; 8 nucleotides align to TRBD1. After removal of 10 bases from V and 4 bases from J, the junction contained 13 bases not matched to a gene. This CDR3 contains 15 residues. Germline V gives CDR1 LNHDA, CDR2 SQIVND (reference sequence). The CDR3, as DNA: TGTGCCACCCTAATGGGAGGACAGGGATCAGATACGCAGTATTTT. It is translated as CATLMGGQGSDTQYF.

V gene TRBV5-1 combines with J gene TRBJ2-2; possible D gene TRBD2, 5 bases. Trimming shortened V by 0 bases and J by 3 bases, and 18 bases separated the two germline ends. CDR3 length: 18 amino acids. The germline gives CDR1 SGHRS, CDR2 YFSETQ. The CDR3 coding sequence is TGCGCCAGCAGCTTGGAATTAAGCGGAGGCTCCTACACCGGGGAGCTGTTTTTT. This encodes CASSLELSGGSYTGELFF. Variable domain in full (rest from reference TRBV5-1 and TRBJ2-2): KAGVTQTPRYLIKTRGQQVTLSCSPISGHRSVSWYQQTPGQGLQFLFEYFSETQRNKGNFPGRFSGRQFSNSRSEMNVSTLELGDSALYLCASSLELSGGSYTGELFFGEGSRLTVL.

The J gene is TRBJ2-3, the V gene TRBV7-2, with 9 bases identical to TRBD2. Germline loops: CDR1 SGHTA, CDR2 FQGNSA. The CDR3 has 15 amino acids. V gave up 5 bases and J gave up 2 bases; unmatched junction bases: 5. The CDR3 is CASSASGMPTDTQYF. The DNA for the CDR3 is TGTGCCAGCAGCGCTAGCGGGATGCCCACAGATACGCAGTATTTT. Together with reference TRBV7-2 and TRBJ2-3, the CDR3 gives the full variable domain: GAGVSQSPSNKVTEKGKDVELRCDPISGHTALYWYRQSLGQGLEFLIYFQGNSAPDKSGLPSDRFSAERTGGSVSTLTIQRTQQEDSAVYLCASSASGMPTDTQYFGPGTRLTVL.

This chain joins TRBV11-3 and TRBJ2-2, with a possible D match to TRBD2 (7 bases). Trimming removed 1 base from V and 9 bases from J, with 9 bases in between. Germline V gene data show CDR1 as SGHNT and CDR2 as YENEEA. The CDR3 totals 13 residues. The chain's CDR3 is CASSLAGGRELFF. The DNA of the CDR3 is TGTGCCAGCAGCTTAGCGGGGGGCCGGGAGCTGTTTTTT.

Comments on this clone: At one end, the junction sequence differs from germline, possibly due to a read error. This rearrangement joins TRBV25-1 to TRBJ1-1; 7 bases are shared with TRBD1. The CDR3 is 11 residues long. Germline lookup yields CDR1 MGHDK and CDR2 SYGVNS. The CDR3 is CASSEMDRPIF. DNA for the CDR3: TGTGCCAGCAGTGAAATGGACAGGCCCATCTTT.

The V and J genes are TRBV9 and TRBJ1-1; TRBD1 aligns across 8 bases. The CDR3 contains 16 residues. The ends lost 0 bases at V and 4 bases at J; junction bases unmatched: 8. Germline CDR1 and CDR2: SGDLS and YYNGEE. The CDR3 DNA reads TGTGCCAGCAGCGTAGGGGGACAGGTTTCGGCCACTGAAGCTTTCTTT. Protein product: CASSVGGQVSATEAFF.

The rearrangement links TRBV6-2 or TRBV6-3 to TRBJ1-5, with 11 bases aligning to TRBD1. This CDR3 contains 16 residues. The V gene's germline CDR1 is MNHEY and CDR2 SVGEGT. After removal of 5 bases from V and 0 bases from J, the junction contained 3 bases not matched to a gene. The CDR3 region has the DNA TGTGCCAGCAGTCGGACAGGGGGCAATAGCAATCAGCCCCAGCATTTT. The encoded protein is CASSRTGGNSNQPQHF.

This clone has at least ten counts. The V and J genes are TRBV3-1 (or the pseudogene TRBV3-2) and TRBJ1-5; TRBD1 might be the D (6 bases). The CDR3 extends over 15 amino acids. Germline CDR1 and CDR2: LGHDT and YNNKEL (reference sequence). V was cut by 1 base and J by 4 bases, with 11 bases left in between. CDR3 DNA: TGTGCCAGCAGCCAAGCCTCACAGGGTAATCAGCCCCAGCATTTT. Encoded protein: CASSQASQGNQPQHF.

The V call is TRBV6-5, the J call TRBJ2-1, with TRBD1 matching over 8 bases. Germline V CDR1 and CDR2: MNHEY, SVGAGI. The CDR3 totals 15 residues. The V and J ends lost 6 bases and 0 bases, in that order; junction bases with no gene match: 4. CDR3 sequence: CASRTTGGSYNEQFF. For the CDR3, the DNA is TGTGCCAGCAGAACCACAGGGGGCTCCTACAATGAGCAGTTCTTC.

This chain connects TRBV9 to TRBJ1-5; 7 bases are a match to TRBD1. The CDR3 is made up of 16 amino acids. Trimming cost V 3 bases and J 7 bases; bases outside gene matches: 13. From germline, CDR1 is SGDLS and CDR2 YYNGEE. The CDR3 DNA is TGTGCCAGCAGCGCAGGAAACCCGGGACAGAAACAGCCCCAGCATTTT. Translation: CASSAGNPGQKQPQHF.

This CDR3 is CATSRDRVISEQYF. The CDR3 DNA reads as TGTGCCACCAGCCGGGACAGGGTTATCAGCGAGCAGTACTTC. This rearrangement joins TRBV24-1 to TRBJ2-7, with 9 bases aligning to TRBD1. Germline CDR1 reads KGHDR; CDR2 reads SFDVKD. Trimming removed 7 bases from V and 6 bases from J; junction bases left unmatched: 9. This CDR3 has 14 amino acids.

Concerning this clone itself: The sample contains more than one DNA sequence encoding this CDR3. The J gene is TRBJ1-1, the V gene TRBV12-3 or TRBV12-4, with D perhaps matching TRBD1 (6 bases). CDR3 length: 13 amino acids. The V end lost 6 bases, the J end lost 2 bases, and 10 bases lay between the germline ends. Written as DNA, the CDR3 is TGTGCCAGCAGCCTACAGGGCAACACTGAAGCTTTCTTT. Translated, it gives CASSLQGNTEAFF.

The chain joins TRBV28 to TRBJ2-1; D gene unclear. Germline CDR1 is MDHEN and CDR2 is SYDVKM. V was clipped by 5 bases and J by 0 bases, with 17 bases between them. This CDR3 has 17 amino acids. CDR3 sequence: CASSPLEASRSYNEQFF. For the CDR3, the DNA is TGTGCCAGCAGTCCCCTCGAGGCGTCTCGCTCCTACAATGAGCAGTTCTTC.

The chain combines TRBV29-1 with TRBJ1-1; D unresolved. The CDR3 covers 12 residues. Per germline, CDR1 SQVTM and CDR2 ANQGSEA. V shed 6 bases and J shed 1 base, with 9 bases lying between them. CDR3: CSVSWRNTEAFF. CDR3 DNA: TGCAGCGTCAGTTGGAGGAACACTGAAGCTTTCTTT.

This clone was counted only a few times. The rearrangement uses TRBV5-1 and TRBJ1-2; 7 bases line up with TRBD1. The CDR3 length is 13 residues. Germline CDR1 is SGHRS and CDR2 is YFSETQ. V lost 4 bases and J lost 2; bases outside the gene matches: 2. The CDR3 DNA reads as TGCGCCAGCAGCACGGGACAGAACTATGGCTACACCTTC. It encodes CASSTGQNYGYTF.

The rearrangement joins TRBV27 to TRBJ2-6; a weak D match, TRBD1 (6 bases). CDR1 and CDR2 from the germline V gene are MNHEY and SMNVEV (reference sequence). V lost 1 base, J lost 0 bases, and 16 bases lay in between. CDR3 length: 19 amino acids. In nucleotides, the CDR3 is TGTGCCAGCAGTTTATTCGGAGACAGGCTTAGCTCTGGGGCCAACGTCCTGACTTTC. Its translation: CASSLFGDRLSSGANVLTF.

This rearrangement joins TRBV3-1 (or the pseudogene TRBV3-2) to TRBJ1-5; no reliable D call. Germline V gene data show CDR1 as LGHDT and CDR2 as YNNKEL (reference sequence). The CDR3 covers 15 residues. The ends were cut back, 0 bases at V and 9 bases at J, with 15 bases in the middle. The CDR3 spells CASSQERTAQLPQHF. The CDR3 nucleotides read TGTGCCAGCAGCCAAGAACGAACCGCCCAACTGCCCCAGCATTTT.